This TCR beta chain was sequenced during a study of blood T cell repertoires in COVID-19. Overall study context: Specimens from acute and convalescent COVID-19 originated in the United States, Italy and Spain.

Data came from immunoSEQ multiplex PCR; TCRdb stores just in-frame clones and leaves some out. The sample shows 150,000 to 200,000 clones, about 84% of them seen only once. This clone has a single count. Each participant's cohort was designated according to participant-reported clinical history. The length of the CDR3 is 13 residues. V was pared by 7 bases and J by 5 bases, with 14 bases between. In germline, CDR1 is MNHEY, CDR2 SVGAGI. The J gene is TRBJ1-2, the V gene TRBV6-5; D is undetermined. This TCR derives from a woman in her 30s who had recovered from COVID-19. The sequencing sample was made of PBMCs or T cells enriched from blood (not recorded which). The CDR3 here is CASNPHGAYGYTF. CDR3 bases: TGTGCCAGCAACCCACACGGAGCTTATGGCTACACCTTC.